The source of this TCR beta chain is a study of a mutant IDH1 vaccine in newly diagnosed glioma. Study-wide background: Patients underwent eight vaccinations, which took place in weeks 1, 3, 5, 7, 11, 15, 19 and 23. Beginning 4-6 weeks after radiotherapy alone, or with temozolomide cycles, vaccination took place. Most patients had received both radiotherapy and temozolomide, the prior options being radiotherapy, temozolomide, or both.

The time point: week 11, during vaccination. The investigators gave 300 ug of mutant IDH1 20-mer peptide in each vaccine dose, together with topical imiquimod. Sequencing was performed with immunoSEQ multiplex PCR; in TCRdb, only in-frame clones are kept and a portion is missing. This table holds tens of thousands of clones, roughly 83% found once. Germline assignment: CDR1 SGHAT and CDR2 FQNNGV. V lost 1 base, J lost 5 bases, and 9 bases lay in between. The CDR3 length is 14 residues. As concerns this clone: Its matching antigen is unknown.

Source: PBMCs, taken from a glioma patient whose treatment included an IDH1 peptide vaccine. This TCR was sampled from a woman in her forties or fifties with glioma. The V gene is TRBV11-2, the J gene TRBJ2-1; TRBD2 is a possible D gene (5 bases). The CDR3 reads CASSLALLDNEQFF. CDR3 nucleotides: TGTGCCAGCAGCTTAGCACTACTAGACAATGAGCAGTTCTTC.